The text below deals with one T cell receptor (beta chain). Its antigen remains unidentified. The data stem from a study of vaccination and CD4 T cells after COVID-19. Findings of the study overall: Convalescent patients' median share of reactive clones seen only post-vaccination was more than 65%.

The CDR3 spans 16 residues. Looked up from germline, CDR1 is MNHEY and CDR2 is SMNVEV (reference sequence). With 5 bases removed from V and 5 bases from J, the gap between germline ends came to 19 bases. Noted treatment: roughly nine-day PBMC culture with coronavirus spike peptide pools or control peptides (ViraFEST assay). With the Oncomine TCR Beta short-read assay, DNA from cultured CD4+ T cells was sequenced. TCRdb reanalysed the PCR reads using MiXCR and keeps one entry per CDR3 protein. The table lists around 13,000 distinct CDR3 sequences, around 53% of them singletons, with 16% in the top ten.

The receptor comes from a human donor who had recovered from COVID-19. The rearrangement links TRBV27 to TRBJ1-5; D remains ambiguous. Sequences were obtained from CD4+ T cells from blood, cultured in vitro. The chain's CDR3 is CASSRSLPQEDQPQHF. CDR3 in DNA: TGTGCCAGCAGTCGGAGCCTCCCCCAGGAGGATCAGCCCCAGCATTTT.